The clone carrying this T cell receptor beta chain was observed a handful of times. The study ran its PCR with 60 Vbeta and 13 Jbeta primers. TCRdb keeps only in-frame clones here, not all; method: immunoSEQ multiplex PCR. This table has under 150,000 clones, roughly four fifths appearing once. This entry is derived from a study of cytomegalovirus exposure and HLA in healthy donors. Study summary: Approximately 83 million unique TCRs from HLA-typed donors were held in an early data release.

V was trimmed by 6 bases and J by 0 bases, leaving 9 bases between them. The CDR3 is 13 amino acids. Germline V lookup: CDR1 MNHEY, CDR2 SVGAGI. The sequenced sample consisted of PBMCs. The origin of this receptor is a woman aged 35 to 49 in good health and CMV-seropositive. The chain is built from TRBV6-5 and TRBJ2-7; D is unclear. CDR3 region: CASSASFSYEQYF. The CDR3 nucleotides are TGTGCCAGCAGCGCTAGTTTCTCCTACGAGCAGTACTTC.